This is a list of T cell receptor beta chains from one sample in a study of T cells in Graves' hyperthyroidism and ophthalmopathy. TCRdb reprocessed the multiplex PCR reads via MiXCR and lists one record per CDR3 protein. Of approximately 600,000 distinct CDR3 sequences in the sample, around 14% were seen once. Specimen: blood. All receptors derive from a woman aged 30 to 39 with Graves' hyperthyroidism that later progressed to Graves' ophthalmopathy. The CDR3 runs from the conserved cysteine through the conserved F or W. A D gene is named only where the DNA matches it firmly. Expanded clones get a size class; other rows say once, few or many, or leave the size out.

>TRBV27|-|many|TRBJ2-3
TGTGCCAGCAGTTCTCCTGCGTTACCTCCAGATACGCAGTATTTT
CASSSPALPPDTQYF
>TRBV12-3/TRBV12-4|-|-|TRBJ2-3
TGTGCCAGCAGTTGGAGGCTTTCCGGCACAGATACGCAGTATTTT
CASSWRLSGTDTQYF
>TRBV18|TRBD2|-|TRBJ2-3
TGTGCCAGCTCATCTGGGACTAGCTGCAGCACAGATACGCAGTATTTT
CASSSGTSCSTDTQYF
>TRBV2|TRBD1|many|TRBJ2-7
TGTGCCAGCAGTTCCCAGACAGGGGGGTACGAGCAGTACTTC
CASSSQTGGYEQYF
>TRBV12-3/TRBV12-4|-|many|TRBJ2-2
TGTGCCAGCAGTTTACGACGGTGGCAGGACAGGACGGGGGCGTCCGGGGAGCTGTTTTTT
CASSLRRWQDRTGASGELFF
>TRBV27|TRBD1|few|TRBJ2-1
TGTGCCAGCAGGCCGATAGGGACAGGGGGCAATGAGCAGTTCTTC
CASRPIGTGGNEQFF
>TRBV7-3|-|-|TRBJ2-2
TGTGCCAGCTCCATATCCCGATCCGGGGAGCTGTTTTTT
CASSISRSGELFF
>TRBV9|-|-|TRBJ2-1
TGTGCCAGCAGCTCGGAACTAGCCAACAATGAGCAGTTCTTC
CASSSELANNEQFF
>TRBV7-9|-|many|TRBJ1-1
TGTGCCAGCAGCTTAGGAGGACAGAGGAACACTGAAGCTTTCTTT
CASSLGGQRNTEAFF
>TRBV2|-|many|TRBJ1-1
TGTGCCAGCAGTGTAGGTCGGGGTAACACTGAAGCTTTCTTT
CASSVGRGNTEAFF